The clone carrying this T cell receptor beta chain was observed a handful of times. Its matching antigen is unknown. Other DNA sequences of this sample code for an identical CDR3. The PCR used 60 Vbeta and 13 Jbeta primers. Repertoires were generated with immunoSEQ multiplex PCR, while TCRdb's copy carries only in-frame clones and drops some. The sample contains 150,000 or so clones, roughly 9.8% of which appear only once. These data come from a study of cytomegalovirus exposure and HLA in healthy donors. Study context: Of some 400 genotyped donors, around 86% grouped in the Caucasian-associated ancestry cluster.

V lost 0 bases and J lost 4; bases outside the gene matches: 9. The CDR3 is 17 residues long. Germline CDR1 SGDLS, CDR2 YYNGEE. Study-wide results and caveats: Further analysis was carried out later, and it showed several of the most significant clusters appearing linked to common viral pathogens. Per published accounts, TCR beta sequences correctly predicted the HLA-A and HLA-B alleles of most subjects.

V and J are TRBV9 and TRBJ2-4, with TRBD2 identical over 8 bases. Sequenced material: PBMCs. The TCR comes from a man aged 50 to 60 in good health and CMV-seronegative. The CDR3 is CASSVGGSGGLKNIQYF. The CDR3 coding sequence is TGTGCCAGCAGCGTAGGGGGAAGCGGGGGCCTAAAAAACATTCAGTACTTC.